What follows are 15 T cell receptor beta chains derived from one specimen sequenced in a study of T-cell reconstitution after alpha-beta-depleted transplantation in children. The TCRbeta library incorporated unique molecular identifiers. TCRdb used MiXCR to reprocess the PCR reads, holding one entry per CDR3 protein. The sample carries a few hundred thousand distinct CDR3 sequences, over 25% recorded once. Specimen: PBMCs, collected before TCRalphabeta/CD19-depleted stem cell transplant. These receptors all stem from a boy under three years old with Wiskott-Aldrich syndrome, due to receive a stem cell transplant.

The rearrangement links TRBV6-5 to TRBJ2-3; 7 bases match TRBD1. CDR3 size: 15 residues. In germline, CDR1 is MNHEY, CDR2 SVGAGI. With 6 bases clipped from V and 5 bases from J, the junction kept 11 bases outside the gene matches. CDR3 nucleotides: TGTGCCAGCAGCCGAGGACAGGCTGGCGGAGATACGCAGTATTTT. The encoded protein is CASSRGQAGGDTQYF.

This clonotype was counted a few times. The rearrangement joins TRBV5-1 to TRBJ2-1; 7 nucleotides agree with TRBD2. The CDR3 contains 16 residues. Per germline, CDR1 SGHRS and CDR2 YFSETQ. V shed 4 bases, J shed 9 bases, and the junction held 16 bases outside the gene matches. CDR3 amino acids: CASSRGPSGNSGEQFF. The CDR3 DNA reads TGCGCCAGCAGCCGCGGTCCTAGCGGCAATTCCGGTGAGCAGTTCTTC.

In DNA form, the CDR3 reads TGCAGTGCTAGACCTGACACCCAAGCAACTAATGAAAAACTGTTTTTT. Its translation is CSARPDTQATNEKLFF. The rearrangement uses TRBV20-1 and TRBJ1-4, with no clear D. V lost 2 bases, J lost 0 bases, and 13 bases lay in between. CDR1 DFQATT and CDR2 SNEGSKA come from the germline V gene (reference sequence). CDR3 length equals 16 residues.

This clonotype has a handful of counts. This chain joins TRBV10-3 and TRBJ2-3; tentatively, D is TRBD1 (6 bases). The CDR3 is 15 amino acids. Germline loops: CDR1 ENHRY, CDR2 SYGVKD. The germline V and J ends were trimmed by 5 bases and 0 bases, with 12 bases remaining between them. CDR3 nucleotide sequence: TGTGCCATCAGTACGGGACACCCCAGCACAGATACGCAGTATTTT. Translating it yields CAISTGHPSTDTQYF.

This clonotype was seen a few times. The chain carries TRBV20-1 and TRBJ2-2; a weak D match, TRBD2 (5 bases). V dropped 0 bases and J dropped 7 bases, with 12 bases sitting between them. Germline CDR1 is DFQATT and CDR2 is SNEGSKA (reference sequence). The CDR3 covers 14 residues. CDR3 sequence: CSARDMGRVGELFF. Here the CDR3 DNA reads TGCAGTGCTAGAGATATGGGGAGAGTCGGGGAGCTGTTTTTT.

The CDR3, as DNA: TGTGCCAGCTCAACCCTGAAACAGGGCGACACTGAAGCTTTCTTT. This sequence encodes CASSTLKQGDTEAFF. V and J are TRBV18 and TRBJ1-1, with a possible D match to TRBD1 (6 bases). CDR3 length: 15 residues. V lost 5 bases, J lost 3 bases, and 16 bases lay in between. Looked up from germline, CDR1 is KGHSH and CDR2 is LQKENI.

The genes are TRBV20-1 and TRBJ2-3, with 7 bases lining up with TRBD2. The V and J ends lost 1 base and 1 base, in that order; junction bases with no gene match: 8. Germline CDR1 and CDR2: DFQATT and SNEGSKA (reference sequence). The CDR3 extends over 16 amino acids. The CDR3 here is CSARGGRGFGTDTQYF. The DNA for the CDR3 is TGCAGTGCTAGAGGCGGGAGAGGGTTCGGCACAGATACGCAGTATTTT.

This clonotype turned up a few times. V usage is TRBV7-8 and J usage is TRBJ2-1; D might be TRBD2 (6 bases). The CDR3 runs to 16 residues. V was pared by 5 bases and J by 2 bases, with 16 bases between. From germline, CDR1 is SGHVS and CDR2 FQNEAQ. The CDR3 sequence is CASSPETEGPYNEQFF. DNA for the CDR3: TGTGCCAGCAGCCCAGAGACGGAGGGCCCCTACAATGAGCAGTTCTTC.

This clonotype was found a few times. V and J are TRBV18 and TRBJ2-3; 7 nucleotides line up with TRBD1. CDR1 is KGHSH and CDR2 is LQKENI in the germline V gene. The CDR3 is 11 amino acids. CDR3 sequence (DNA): TGTGCTACAGGGGGCACAGATACGCAGTATTTT. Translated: CATGGTDTQYF.

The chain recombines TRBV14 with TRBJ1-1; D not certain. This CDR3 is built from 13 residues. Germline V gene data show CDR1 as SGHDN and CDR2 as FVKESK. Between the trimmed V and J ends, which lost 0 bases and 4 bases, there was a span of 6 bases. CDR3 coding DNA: TGTGCCAGCAGCCAAGAGGTGCTCACTGAAGCTTTCTTT. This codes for CASSQEVLTEAFF.

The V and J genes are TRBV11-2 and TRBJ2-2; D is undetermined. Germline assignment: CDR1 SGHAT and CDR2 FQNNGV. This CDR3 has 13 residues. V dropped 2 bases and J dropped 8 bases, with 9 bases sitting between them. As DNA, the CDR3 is TGTGCCAGCAGCTTACTGTTGGCAGGGGAGCTGTTTTTT. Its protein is CASSLLLAGELFF. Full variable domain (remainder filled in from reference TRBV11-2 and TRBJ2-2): EAGVAQSPRYKIIEKRQSVAFWCNPISGHATLYWYQQILGQGPKLLIQFQNNGVVDDSQLPKDRFSAERLKGVDSTLKIQPAKLEDSAVYLCASSLLLAGELFFGEGSRLTVL.

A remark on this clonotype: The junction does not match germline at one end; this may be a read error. The CDR3 nucleotides read TGTGCCAGCACCCAAGTCAGGGTTGATGAGCAGTTCTTC. Translated: CASTQVRVDEQFF. This rearrangement joins TRBV14 to TRBJ2-1; D possibly corresponds to TRBD1 (5 bases). In germline, CDR1 is SGHDN, CDR2 FVKESK. The CDR3 runs to 13 residues.

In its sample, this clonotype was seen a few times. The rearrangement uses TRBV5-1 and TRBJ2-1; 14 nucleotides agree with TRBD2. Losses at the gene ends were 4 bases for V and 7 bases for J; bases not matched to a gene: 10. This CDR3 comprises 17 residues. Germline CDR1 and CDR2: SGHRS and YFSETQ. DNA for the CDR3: TGCGCCAGCAGCCGTATTTCGGGACTAGCGGGAGTAAATGAGCAGTTCTTC. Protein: CASSRISGLAGVNEQFF. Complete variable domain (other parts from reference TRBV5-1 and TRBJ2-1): KAGVTQTPRYLIKTRGQQVTLSCSPISGHRSVSWYQQTPGQGLQFLFEYFSETQRNKGNFPGRFSGRQFSNSRSEMNVSTLELGDSALYLCASSRISGLAGVNEQFFGPGTRLTVL.

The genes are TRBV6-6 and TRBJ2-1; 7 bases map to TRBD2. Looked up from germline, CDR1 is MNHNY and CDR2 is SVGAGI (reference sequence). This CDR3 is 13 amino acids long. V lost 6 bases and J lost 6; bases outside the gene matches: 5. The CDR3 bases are TGTGCCAGCAGGGAGGGAGGGAGCAATGAGCAGTTCTTC. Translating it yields CASREGGSNEQFF.

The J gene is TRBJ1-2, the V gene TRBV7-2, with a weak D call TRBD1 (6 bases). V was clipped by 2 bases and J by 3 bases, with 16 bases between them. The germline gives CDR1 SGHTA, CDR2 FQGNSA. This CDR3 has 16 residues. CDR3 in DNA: TGTGCCAGCAGCTTATGGGGGAACAGGGTCGACTATGGCTACACCTTC. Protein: CASSLWGNRVDYGYTF.